The present entry profiles one T cell receptor (beta chain) with its context. Its antigen is still unknown. A junction end diverges from the germline sequence, so it may reflect a read error. Profiled with immunoSEQ multiplex PCR; TCRdb holds only in-frame clones, not every one. The sample lists about 40,000 clones, 80% to 90% occurring once. Germline V CDR1 and CDR2: SGHRS, YFSETQ. This CDR3 comprises 16 residues. This sample is drawn from a study of OX40 agonist ivuxolimab in advanced cancers. Study summary: The study reported partial responses in three patients: one hepatocellular carcinoma, two cutaneous melanoma.

Study conclusions and caveats: Several nonresponders also turned out to have low normalized T-cell clonal expansion. The antigen specificity of the peripheral T cells (those that were expanded) was not determined.

The rearrangement uses TRBV5-1 and TRBJ2-2; 7 bases align to TRBD2. The starting material was CD4+ or CD8+ T cells sorted from blood, obtained in a trial of the OX40 agonist ivuxolimab. The clonotype was recovered from an adult with an advanced solid tumor such as melanoma, head and neck, liver or kidney cancer. The chain's CDR3 is CASSLGDYSNSGELFF. In DNA, the CDR3 is TGCGCCAGCAGCTTGGGGGACTACTCTAACAGCGGGGAGCTGTTTTTT.